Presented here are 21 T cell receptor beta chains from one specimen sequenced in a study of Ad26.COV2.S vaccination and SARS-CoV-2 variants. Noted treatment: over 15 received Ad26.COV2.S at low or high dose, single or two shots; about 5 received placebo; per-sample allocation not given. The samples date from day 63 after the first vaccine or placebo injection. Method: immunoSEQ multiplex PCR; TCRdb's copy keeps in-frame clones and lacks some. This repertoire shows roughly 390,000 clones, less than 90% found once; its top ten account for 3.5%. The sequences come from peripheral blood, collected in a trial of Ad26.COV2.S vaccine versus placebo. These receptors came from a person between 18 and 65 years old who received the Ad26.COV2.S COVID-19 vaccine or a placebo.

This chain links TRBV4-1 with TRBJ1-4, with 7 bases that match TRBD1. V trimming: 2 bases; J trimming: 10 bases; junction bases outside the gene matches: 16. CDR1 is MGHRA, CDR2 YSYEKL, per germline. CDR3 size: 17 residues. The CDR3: CASSQPTPRDSLGKLFF. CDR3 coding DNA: TGCGCCAGCAGCCAACCAACCCCCCGGGACAGTCTTGGAAAACTGTTTTTT.

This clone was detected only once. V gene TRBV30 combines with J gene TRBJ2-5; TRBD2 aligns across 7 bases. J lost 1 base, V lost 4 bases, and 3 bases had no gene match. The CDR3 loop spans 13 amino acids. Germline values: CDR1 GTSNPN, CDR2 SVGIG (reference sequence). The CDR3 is CAWKGGGQETQYF. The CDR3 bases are TGTGCCTGGAAAGGCGGGGGCCAAGAGACCCAGTACTTC.

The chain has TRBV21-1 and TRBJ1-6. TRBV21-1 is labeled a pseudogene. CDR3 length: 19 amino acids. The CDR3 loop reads CASNLRDGIKSSYNSPLHF. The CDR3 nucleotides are TGTGCCAGCAACCTAAGGGACGGAATAAAAAGCTCCTATAATTCACCCCTCCACTTT.

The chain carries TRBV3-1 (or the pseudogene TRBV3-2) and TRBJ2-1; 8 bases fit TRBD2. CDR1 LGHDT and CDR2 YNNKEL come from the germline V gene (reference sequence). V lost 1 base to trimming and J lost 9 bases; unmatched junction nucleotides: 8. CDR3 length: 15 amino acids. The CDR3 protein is CASSQVSGGPTEQFF. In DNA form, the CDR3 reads TGTGCCAGCAGCCAAGTCAGCGGGGGCCCCACTGAGCAGTTCTTC.

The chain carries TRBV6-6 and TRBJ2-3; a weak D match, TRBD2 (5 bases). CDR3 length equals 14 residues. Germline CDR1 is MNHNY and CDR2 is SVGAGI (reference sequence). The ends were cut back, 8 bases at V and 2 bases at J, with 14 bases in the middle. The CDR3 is CASGSRELTDTQYF. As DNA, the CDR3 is TGTGCCAGCGGGTCTCGGGAACTCACAGATACGCAGTATTTT.

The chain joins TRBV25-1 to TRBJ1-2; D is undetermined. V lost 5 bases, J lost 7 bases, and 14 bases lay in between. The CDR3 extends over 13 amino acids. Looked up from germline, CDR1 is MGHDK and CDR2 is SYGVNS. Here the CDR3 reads CASSPPGGLGYTF. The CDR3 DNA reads TGTGCCAGCAGTCCCCCTGGAGGGCTTGGCTACACCTTC.

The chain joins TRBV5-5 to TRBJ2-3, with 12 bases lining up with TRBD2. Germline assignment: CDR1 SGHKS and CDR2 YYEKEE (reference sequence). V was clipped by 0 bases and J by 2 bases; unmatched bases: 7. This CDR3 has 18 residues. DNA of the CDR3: TGTGCCAGCAGCTTGGGGCTAGCGGGGGGGCTGGACACAGATACGCAGTATTTT. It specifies CASSLGLAGGLDTDTQYF.

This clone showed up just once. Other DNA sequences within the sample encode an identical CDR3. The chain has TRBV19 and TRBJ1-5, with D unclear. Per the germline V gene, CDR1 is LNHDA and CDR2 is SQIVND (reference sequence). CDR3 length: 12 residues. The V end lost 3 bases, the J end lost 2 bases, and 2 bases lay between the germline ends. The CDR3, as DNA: TGTGCCAGTAGTATTGGCAATCAGCCCCAGCATTTT. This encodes CASSIGNQPQHF.

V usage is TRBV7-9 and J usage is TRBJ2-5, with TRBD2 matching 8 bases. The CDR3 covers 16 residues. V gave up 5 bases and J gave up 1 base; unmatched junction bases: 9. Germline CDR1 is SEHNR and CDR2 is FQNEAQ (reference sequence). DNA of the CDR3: TGTGCCAGCAGCCCGTGGCTGGCGGGAGGCCAAGAGACCCAGTACTTC. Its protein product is CASSPWLAGGQETQYF.

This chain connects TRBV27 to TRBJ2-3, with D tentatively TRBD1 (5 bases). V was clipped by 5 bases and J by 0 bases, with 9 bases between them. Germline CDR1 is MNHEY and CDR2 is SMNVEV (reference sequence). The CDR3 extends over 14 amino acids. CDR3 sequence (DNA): TGTGCCAGCAGTCTTGACAGCAGCACAGATACGCAGTATTTT. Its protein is CASSLDSSTDTQYF.

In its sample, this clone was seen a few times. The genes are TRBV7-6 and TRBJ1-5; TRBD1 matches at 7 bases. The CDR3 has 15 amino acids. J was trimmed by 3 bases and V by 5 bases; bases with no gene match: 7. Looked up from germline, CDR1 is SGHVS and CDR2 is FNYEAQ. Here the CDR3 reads CASSRETGDNQPQHF. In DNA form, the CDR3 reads TGTGCCAGCAGCCGAGAAACAGGGGACAATCAGCCCCAGCATTTT. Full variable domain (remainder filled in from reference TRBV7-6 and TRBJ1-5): GAGVSQSPRYKVTKRGQDVALRCDPISGHVSLYWYRQALGQGPEFLTYFNYEAQQDKSGLPNDRFSAERPEGSISTLTIQRTEQRDSAMYRCASSRETGDNQPQHFGDGTRLSIL.

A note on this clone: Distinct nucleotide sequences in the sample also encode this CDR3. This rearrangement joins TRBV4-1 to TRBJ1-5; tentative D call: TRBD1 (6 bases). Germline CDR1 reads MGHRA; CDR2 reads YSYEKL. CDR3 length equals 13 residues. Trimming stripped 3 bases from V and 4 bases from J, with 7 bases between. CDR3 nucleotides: TGCGCCAGCAGCCAGCAGGGGAATCAGCCCCAGCATTTT. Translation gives CASSQQGNQPQHF.

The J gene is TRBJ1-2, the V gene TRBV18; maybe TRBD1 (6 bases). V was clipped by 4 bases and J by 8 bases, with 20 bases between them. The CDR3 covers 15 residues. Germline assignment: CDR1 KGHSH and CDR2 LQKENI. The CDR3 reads CASSRAPTDSLGYTF. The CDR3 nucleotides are TGTGCCAGCTCACGTGCCCCGACGGACAGCTTAGGCTACACCTTC.

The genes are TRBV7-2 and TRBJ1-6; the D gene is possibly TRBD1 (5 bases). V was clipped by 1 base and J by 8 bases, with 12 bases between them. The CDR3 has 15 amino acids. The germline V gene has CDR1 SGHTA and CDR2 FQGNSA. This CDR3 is CASSLGPGADSPLHF. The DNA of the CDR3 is TGTGCCAGCAGCTTAGGGCCCGGGGCGGATTCACCCCTCCACTTT.

DNA for the CDR3: TGTGCCAGCTCACCACCGGGCAGGGCGGCTCAGCCCCAGCATTTT. Its protein is CASSPPGRAAQPQHF. This chain joins TRBV18 and TRBJ1-5, with D tentatively TRBD1 (5 bases). Germline values: CDR1 KGHSH, CDR2 LQKENI. The V and J ends lost 0 bases and 6 bases respectively, with 12 bases between them. The CDR3 covers 15 residues.

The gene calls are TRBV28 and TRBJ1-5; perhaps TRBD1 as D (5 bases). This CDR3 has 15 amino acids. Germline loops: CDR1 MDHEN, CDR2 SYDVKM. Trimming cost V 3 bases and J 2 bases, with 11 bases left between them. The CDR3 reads CASSFSGSGNQPQHF. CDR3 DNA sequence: TGTGCCAGCAGTTTTTCAGGGAGTGGCAATCAGCCCCAGCATTTT.

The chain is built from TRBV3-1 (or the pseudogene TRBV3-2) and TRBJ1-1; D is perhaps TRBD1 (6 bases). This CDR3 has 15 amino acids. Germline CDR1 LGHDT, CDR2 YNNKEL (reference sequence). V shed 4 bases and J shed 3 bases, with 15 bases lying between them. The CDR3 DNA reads TGTGCCAGCAGCCCGGACAGACTAATAGACACTGAAGCTTTCTTT. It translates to CASSPDRLIDTEAFF.

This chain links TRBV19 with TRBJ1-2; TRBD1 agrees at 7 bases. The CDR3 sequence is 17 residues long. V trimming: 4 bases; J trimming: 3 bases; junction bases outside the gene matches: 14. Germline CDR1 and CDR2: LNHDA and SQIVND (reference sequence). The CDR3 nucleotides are TGTGCCAGTAGTAACCCGACAGGGACCCTACGGGACTATGGCTACACCTTC. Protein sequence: CASSNPTGTLRDYGYTF.

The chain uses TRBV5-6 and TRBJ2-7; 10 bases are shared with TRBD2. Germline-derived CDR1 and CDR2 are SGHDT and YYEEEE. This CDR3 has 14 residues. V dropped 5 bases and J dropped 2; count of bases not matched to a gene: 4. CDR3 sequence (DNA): TGTGCCAGCAGGAGGACTAGCGGAACCTACGAGCAGTACTTC. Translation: CASRRTSGTYEQYF.

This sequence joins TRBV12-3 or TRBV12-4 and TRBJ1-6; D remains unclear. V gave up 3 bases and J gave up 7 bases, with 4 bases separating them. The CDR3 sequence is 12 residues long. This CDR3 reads CASSFFNSPLHF. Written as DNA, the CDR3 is TGTGCCAGCAGTTTTTTCAATTCACCCCTCCACTTT.

Here the CDR3 reads CASSSAGQEGYTF. The CDR3 nucleotides read TGTGCCAGCAGCTCCGCGGGGCAGGAAGGCTACACCTTC. The chain couples TRBV5-6 to TRBJ1-2, with TRBD1 as a possible D gene (5 bases). CDR3 length: 13 residues. Per the germline V gene, CDR1 is SGHDT and CDR2 is YYEEEE. The V and J ends lost 3 bases and 8 bases respectively, with 14 bases between them.